A single sample is the source of the 15 T cell receptor beta chains below, sequenced in a study of blood T cell repertoires in COVID-19. Data came from immunoSEQ multiplex PCR; TCRdb stores just in-frame clones and leaves some out. The table has some 14,000 clones, approximately 90% seen once; the top ten hold less than 15%. The specimen sequenced was peripheral blood. Receptors originate from a human donor in a cohort sampled during active COVID-19.

This sequence joins TRBV28 and TRBJ2-7; a possible D gene is TRBD1 (5 bases). The CDR3 contains 16 residues. V was cut by 6 bases and J by 0 bases, with 18 bases left in between. Looked up from germline, CDR1 is MDHEN and CDR2 is SYDVKM. The CDR3 coding sequence is TGTGCCAGCAGAACCTCCACCCCGACAGTCTCCTACGAGCAGTACTTC. Amino acid sequence: CASRTSTPTVSYEQYF.

The CDR3 DNA is TGTGCCAGCAGTTTGGGGAGCTCTGGAAACACCATATATTTT. This translates into CASSLGSSGNTIYF. The chain employs TRBV28 and TRBJ1-3; the D is unclear. CDR1 is MDHEN, CDR2 SYDVKM, per germline. The V and J ends lost 3 bases and 0 bases respectively, with 6 bases between them. CDR3 length: 14 residues.

The chain couples TRBV7-2 to TRBJ2-5; 8 bases align to TRBD1. Germline V gene data show CDR1 as SGHTA and CDR2 as FQGNSA. With 5 bases clipped from V and 4 bases from J, the junction kept 3 bases outside the gene matches. The CDR3 contains 13 residues. CDR3 bases: TGTGCCAGCAGCGACAGGGGCGTAGAGACCCAGTACTTC. Encoded protein: CASSDRGVETQYF.

The V call is TRBV5-8, the J call TRBJ1-1, with D hard to call. V dropped 4 bases and J dropped 0 bases, with 16 bases sitting between them. CDR1 is SGHTS and CDR2 is YDEGEE in the germline V gene. The CDR3 loop spans 16 amino acids. The CDR3 DNA reads as TGTGCCAGCAGCGCTCTCACTGGAGTCATGAACACTGAAGCTTTCTTT. This codes for CASSALTGVMNTEAFF.

The CDR3 region has the DNA TGTGCCAGCAAACAGGGGGCTTTAGAGACCCAGTACTTC. Encoded protein: CASKQGALETQYF. The chain combines TRBV12-3 or TRBV12-4 with TRBJ2-5; TRBD1 matches 9 bases. The CDR3 is 13 residues long. Trimming cost V 7 bases and J 4 bases; bases outside gene matches: 4.

The chain carries TRBV5-6 and TRBJ2-7; TRBD1 matches 7 bases. Trimming at V came to 4 bases and at J to 6 bases, leaving 13 bases not matched to a gene. The length of the CDR3 is 15 residues. Germline CDR1 and CDR2: SGHDT and YYEEEE. CDR3 DNA: TGTGCCAGCAGCATCCGGGACAGAAATTTGCGCGAGCAGTACTTC. This translates into CASSIRDRNLREQYF.

The rearrangement links TRBV6-2 or TRBV6-3 to TRBJ2-7; D is uncertain. The CDR3 has 16 amino acids. V was trimmed by 6 bases and J by 3 bases, leaving 21 bases between them. Germline V lookup: CDR1 MNHEY, CDR2 SVGEGT. The CDR3 sequence: CASSPPPSAERYEQYF. The CDR3 region has the DNA TGTGCCAGCAGCCCCCCTCCCAGCGCCGAACGCTACGAGCAGTACTTC.

V gene TRBV6-2 or TRBV6-3 combines with J gene TRBJ1-5; the match to TRBD1 covers 7 bases. The V and J ends lost 4 bases and 6 bases, in that order; junction bases with no gene match: 6. The CDR3 is 14 residues long. Looked up from germline, CDR1 is MNHEY and CDR2 is SVGEGT. The CDR3 sequence is CASSSGGPGQPQHF. The CDR3 DNA reads as TGTGCCAGCAGTTCAGGGGGGCCGGGTCAGCCCCAGCATTTT.

This sequence joins TRBV11-2 and TRBJ2-2; tentatively, D is TRBD2 (6 bases). V shed 4 bases and J shed 5 bases, with 14 bases lying between them. The CDR3 has 15 residues. CDR1 and CDR2 (germline): SGHAT, FQNNGV. The CDR3 DNA is TGTGCCAGCAGCTCCCTGCGGGGTATAACCGGGGAGCTGTTTTTT. This codes for CASSSLRGITGELFF.

The genes are TRBV6-1 and TRBJ1-5; a weak D match, TRBD1 (5 bases). Germline CDR1 and CDR2: MNHNS and SASEGT. Between the trimmed V and J ends, which lost 2 bases and 9 bases, there was a span of 11 bases. The CDR3 totals 13 residues. CDR3 DNA: TGTGCCAGCAGTGAAAGTTCAGGGCGGCCCCAGCATTTT. Protein: CASSESSGRPQHF.

The rearrangement uses TRBV28 and TRBJ1-1; D remains ambiguous. From germline, CDR1 is MDHEN and CDR2 SYDVKM. Trimming took off 5 bases at V and 0 bases at J, with 7 bases between the two ends. The CDR3 runs 13 residues. For the CDR3, the DNA is TGTGCCAGCAGTGTTTCGGTGAACACTGAAGCTTTCTTT. This codes for CASSVSVNTEAFF.

This chain connects TRBV2 to TRBJ1-1; perhaps TRBD1 as D (5 bases). The CDR3 contains 15 residues. From germline, CDR1 is SNHLY and CDR2 FYNNEI. Trimming took 10 bases from V and 2 from J, leaving 20 bases between them. CDR3 sequence (DNA): TGTGCCACGACAATCCAGGGTAACGGAAACACTGAAGCTTTCTTT. Its protein is CATTIQGNGNTEAFF.

The chain combines TRBV6-4 with TRBJ1-1; a weak D match, TRBD1 (5 bases). Germline V gene sequence: CDR1 MRHNA, CDR2 SNTAGT. This CDR3 has 16 residues. V was cut by 0 bases and J by 0 bases, with 11 bases left in between. The CDR3 loop reads CASSDSPAGLNTEAFF. CDR3 sequence (DNA): TGTGCCAGCAGTGACTCGCCCGCAGGGTTGAACACTGAAGCTTTCTTT.

As DNA, the CDR3 is TGTGCCACCAGTGATTTGATGGGACAGGAAAGCTCCTACGAGCAGTACTTC. Its translation: CATSDLMGQESSYEQYF. The chain couples TRBV24-1 to TRBJ2-7; 8 positions match TRBD1. CDR1 is KGHDR and CDR2 is SFDVKD in the germline V gene. V shed 0 bases and J 0 bases; nucleotides not matched to a gene: 6. The CDR3 spans 17 residues.

This clone was detected only a few times. The rearrangement joins TRBV7-9 to TRBJ1-5, with TRBD1 matching over 8 bases. The CDR3 consists of 16 residues. After removal of 5 bases from V and 0 bases from J, the junction contained 6 bases not matched to a gene. Germline CDR1 and CDR2: SEHNR and FQNEAQ (reference sequence). The CDR3 spells CASSQDRAHSNQPQHF. As DNA, the CDR3 is TGTGCCAGCAGCCAGGACAGGGCCCATAGCAATCAGCCCCAGCATTTT.